This paragraph reports one TCR beta chain. The antigen is undetermined. The authors extracted RNA and reverse transcribed it into cDNA as the sequencing template. TCRdb keeps only in-frame clones here, not all; method: immunoSEQ multiplex PCR. The sample lists over 5,500 clones; nearly 70% were seen once. As for treatment: oral pan-JAK inhibitor, 5-10 mg twice daily. Both peripheral blood and punch biopsies of lesional scalp skin were obtained from patients who had alopecia areata. These data come from a study of CD8+ T cells in alopecia areata. Study-level findings and limits: Relative to normal scalp, lesional scalp, especially alopecia totalis/universalis, showed higher clonality. Both scalp clonality and the expanded CD8+ clones among the top 100 showed a significant decrease with tofacitinib.

This sequence originates from a human donor with alopecia areata. The input for sequencing was skin, taken at week 4, from a patient treated with tofacitinib.

In nucleotides, the CDR3 is TGCGCCAGCAATAGCGGGGGCGGTGGTGGTGAGCAGTTCTTC. Translation: CASNSGGGGGEQFF. The chain carries TRBV5-1 and TRBJ2-1; 9 nucleotides agree with TRBD2. This CDR3 spans 14 amino acids. Germline values: CDR1 SGHRS, CDR2 YFSETQ. V was pared by 6 bases and J by 9 bases, with 10 bases of the junction left unmatched.